This T cell receptor (beta chain) was captured by sequencing in a study of glioma-infiltrating T cells. Points from the study as a whole: Non-neoplastic patients had below-expected tissue-blood divergence, while all gliomas exceeded expectation. Only very few CDR3 sequences appeared in both tissue and blood.

This clonotype was counted ten times or more. Antigen: not known. The J segment lost 1 base and the V segment lost 3 bases, leaving 4 bases of the junction unmatched. Germline values: CDR1 MDHEN, CDR2 SYDVKM. The CDR3 consists of 16 residues. Amplification of TCR alpha and beta CDR3 regions from RNA used iRepertoire nested multiplex PCR. One-step reverse transcription and amplification started from about 100-400 ng of tissue mRNA or PBMC total RNA. TCRdb re-called the multiplex PCR reads with MiXCR, one entry per CDR3 protein. The sample shows under 150,000 distinct CDR3 sequences, 35% to 50% of them seen only once.

Sequenced: glioma tissue, nonneoplastic brain tissue, or PBMCs (not recorded which). The sequence was collected from a human donor with low-grade glioma or glioblastoma, undergoing nonglioma brain surgery, or in good health (not recorded which). The chain recombines TRBV28 with TRBJ2-3; 10 nucleotides match TRBD2. The CDR3 protein is CASSFLAGVGTDTQYF. CDR3 nucleotide sequence: TGTGCCAGCAGTTTCCTAGCGGGAGTTGGCACAGATACGCAGTATTTT.